These 30 T cell receptor beta chains originate from one sample sequenced in a study of shared clonotypes between healthy human individuals. Method: immunoSEQ multiplex PCR; TCRdb's copy keeps in-frame clones and lacks some. The data contain about 480,000 clones, approximately 85% of them singletons. Sequenced: PBMCs. The receptors stem from a woman aged 40 to 50 in good health. Some clones in this sample may be carry-over from other donors' samples.

The chain employs TRBV5-1 and TRBJ2-5; 8 bases fit TRBD2. Germline CDR1 and CDR2: SGHRS and YFSETQ. This CDR3 contains 15 residues. V was clipped by 3 bases and J by 5 bases; unmatched bases: 9. CDR3 nucleotides: TGCGCCAGCAGCTCGATAGCGGGGATGGGCGAGACCCAGTACTTC. Amino acids: CASSSIAGMGETQYF.

V usage is TRBV6-1 and J usage is TRBJ2-1; 7 bases match TRBD1. The CDR3 loop spans 12 amino acids. J lost 8 bases, V lost 4 bases, and 2 bases had no gene match. Germline CDR1 reads MNHNS; CDR2 reads SASEGT. The CDR3 bases are TGTGCCAGCAGTGGACAGGGCTATGAGCAGTTCTTC. Translation: CASSGQGYEQFF.

The chain has TRBV7-2 and TRBJ2-7, with 12 positions matching TRBD2. CDR1 and CDR2 from the germline V gene are SGHTA and FQGNSA. The V and J ends lost 1 base and 7 bases, in that order; junction bases with no gene match: 2. The CDR3 sequence is 14 residues long. CDR3 sequence (DNA): TGTGCCAGCAGCTTAGGTGGACTAGCGGGAGAGCAGTACTTC. Amino acids: CASSLGGLAGEQYF.

The rearrangement uses TRBV7-6 and TRBJ1-3; D ambiguous. The germline V gene encodes CDR1 SGHVS and CDR2 FNYEAQ. The CDR3 loop spans 15 amino acids. V lost 2 bases and J 0 bases, leaving 8 bases between the germline ends. The CDR3 DNA reads as TGTGCCAGCAGCTTAACGCGAAACTCTGGAAACACCATATATTTT. Protein product: CASSLTRNSGNTIYF.

The V call is TRBV11-3, the J call TRBJ2-7, with TRBD2 matching 14 bases. Germline loops: CDR1 SGHNT, CDR2 YENEEA. CDR3 size: 15 residues. Germline trimming cut 1 base from V and 5 bases from J; bases unmatched to any gene: 1. CDR3 residues: CASSLGGLAGDEQYF. CDR3 in DNA: TGTGCCAGCAGCTTAGGGGGACTAGCGGGAGACGAGCAGTACTTC.

The J gene is TRBJ2-5, the V gene TRBV7-3; 9 bases align to TRBD2. After removal of 3 bases from V and 7 bases from J, the junction contained 6 bases not matched to a gene. Germline V gene data show CDR1 as SGHTA and CDR2 as FQGTGA. This CDR3 spans 14 amino acids. This chain's CDR3 is CASSLASGTWTQYF. CDR3 nucleotide sequence: TGTGCCAGCAGCTTGGCTAGCGGGACGTGGACCCAGTACTTC.

The V call is TRBV5-4, the J call TRBJ2-3; no clear D gene. Trimming shortened V by 0 bases and J by 3 bases, and 11 bases separated the two germline ends. From germline, CDR1 is SGHNT and CDR2 YYREEE (reference sequence). The CDR3 extends over 15 amino acids. This chain's CDR3 is CASSLGTRRTDTQYF. The CDR3 nucleotides read TGTGCCAGCAGCTTGGGGACCCGTCGGACAGATACGCAGTATTTT.

V is TRBV9 and J is TRBJ2-1, with 14 positions matching TRBD2. Germline lookup yields CDR1 SGDLS and CDR2 YYNGEE. The CDR3 spans 18 residues. Losses at the gene ends were 0 bases for V and 8 bases for J; bases not matched to a gene: 10. This chain's CDR3 is CASSVGLRTSGRSDEQFF. The CDR3 bases are TGTGCCAGCAGCGTAGGGCTCAGGACTAGCGGGAGGTCAGATGAGCAGTTCTTC.

The chain joins TRBV7-2 to TRBJ2-4; possibly TRBD2 for D (6 bases). Trimming pared 1 base from V and 6 bases from J, leaving 10 bases between. CDR1 SGHTA and CDR2 FQGNSA come from the germline V gene. There are 14 residues in the CDR3. In nucleotides, the CDR3 is TGTGCCAGCAGCTTAGGACTAGAACCAAACATTCAGTACTTC. Translation gives CASSLGLEPNIQYF.

J is TRBJ1-4 and V is TRBV7-2; TRBD1 aligns across 7 bases. Germline V gene lookup returns CDR1 SGHTA and CDR2 FQGNSA. The CDR3 consists of 15 residues. After removal of 5 bases from V and 4 bases from J, the junction contained 7 bases not matched to a gene. CDR3 coding DNA: TGTGCCAGCAGCATCAGGACAGGACTTAATGAAAAACTGTTTTTT. Protein sequence: CASSIRTGLNEKLFF.

The chain joins TRBV29-1 to TRBJ2-7; perhaps D is TRBD1 or TRBD2 (5 bases each). Trimming cost V 0 bases and J 3 bases, with 12 bases left between them. This CDR3 comprises 14 residues. The V gene's germline CDR1 is SQVTM and CDR2 ANQGSEA. The CDR3 here is CSVEDRDGFYEQYF. The CDR3 DNA sequence: TGCAGCGTTGAAGATAGGGACGGGTTCTACGAGCAGTACTTC.

This clone appeared a single time. The V and J genes are TRBV7-9 and TRBJ1-1; unclear D gene. The CDR3 is made up of 14 amino acids. Germline assignment: CDR1 SEHNR and CDR2 FQNEAQ (reference sequence). V lost 2 bases, J lost 1 base, and 8 bases lay in between. In nucleotides, the CDR3 is TGTGCCAGCAGCTTAAACTTCCAGAACACTGAAGCTTTCTTT. It codes for CASSLNFQNTEAFF.

The chain recombines TRBV5-1 with TRBJ2-1, with D unresolved. Trimming took off 0 bases at V and 8 bases at J, with 15 bases between the two ends. Germline loops: CDR1 SGHRS, CDR2 YFSETQ. This CDR3 is 15 amino acids long. The CDR3 DNA is TGCGCCAGCAGCTTGGCCGCCGATCATAGGGATGAGCAGTTCTTC. It translates to CASSLAADHRDEQFF.

CDR3 DNA: TGTGCCAGCAGTTACGCGGGTAGCACAGATACGCAGTATTTT. It encodes CASSYAGSTDTQYF. This chain links TRBV6-6 with TRBJ2-3, with D tentatively TRBD2 (5 bases). This CDR3 region has 14 residues. Germline assignment: CDR1 MNHNY and CDR2 SVGAGI (reference sequence). Trimming stripped 2 bases from V and 0 bases from J, with 6 bases between.

The chain joins TRBV6-6 to TRBJ1-3; D is uncertain. The length of the CDR3 is 15 residues. Looked up from germline, CDR1 is MNHNY and CDR2 is SVGAGI (reference sequence). V was cut by 7 bases and J by 4 bases, with 17 bases left in between. This CDR3 is CASTNRGGSGNTIYF. In nucleotides, the CDR3 is TGTGCCAGCACCAACCGGGGAGGGTCGGGAAACACCATATATTTT.

This clone appeared a single time. V usage is TRBV19 and J usage is TRBJ2-3; 7 bases agree with TRBD1. After removal of 5 bases from V and 2 bases from J, the junction contained 7 bases not matched to a gene. CDR1 is LNHDA and CDR2 is SQIVND in the germline V gene (reference sequence). The CDR3 totals 15 residues. CDR3 sequence: CASSADRAYTDTQYF. DNA for the CDR3: TGTGCCAGTAGTGCCGACAGGGCATACACAGATACGCAGTATTTT.

The V gene is TRBV14, the J gene TRBJ2-7; D is unresolved. Per germline, CDR1 SGHDN and CDR2 FVKESK. The CDR3 loop spans 12 amino acids. V lost 3 bases, J lost 2 bases, and 5 bases lay in between. The CDR3 reads CASSHRTYEQYF. The DNA for the CDR3 is TGTGCCAGCAGCCATCGGACCTACGAGCAGTACTTC.

The chain employs TRBV4-1 and TRBJ1-1; D is unresolved. This CDR3 region has 13 residues. V was clipped by 2 bases and J by 1 base, with 5 bases between them. Looked up from germline, CDR1 is MGHRA and CDR2 is YSYEKL. The CDR3 sequence: CASSQKQNTEAFF. In nucleotides, the CDR3 is TGCGCCAGCAGCCAAAAACAGAACACTGAAGCTTTCTTT.

This sequence joins TRBV7-6 and TRBJ1-1, with D unresolved. V was pared by 0 bases and J by 2 bases, with 7 bases between. The CDR3 is made up of 14 amino acids. Germline V lookup: CDR1 SGHVS, CDR2 FNYEAQ. The CDR3 nucleotides are TGTGCCAGCAGCTTAGCGAGGACTAACACTGAAGCTTTCTTT. This codes for CASSLARTNTEAFF.

The rearrangement joins TRBV13 to TRBJ2-1; TRBD2 agrees at 7 bases. Germline CDR1 is PRHDT and CDR2 is FYEKMQ (reference sequence). J gave up 9 bases and V 8 bases, and 13 bases lay outside the gene matches. CDR3 size: 14 residues. CDR3 nucleotide sequence: TGTGCCAGCGGTCGAAGGGAGGGCGGGGGTGAGCAGTTCTTC. Its protein product is CASGRREGGGEQFF.

This chain connects TRBV9 to TRBJ1-6, with unresolved D. With 0 bases removed from V and 8 bases from J, the gap between germline ends came to 12 bases. The CDR3 is made up of 15 amino acids. CDR1 and CDR2 (germline): SGDLS, YYNGEE. CDR3 amino acids: CASSVVPGKDSPLHF. For the CDR3, the DNA is TGTGCCAGCAGCGTAGTCCCGGGAAAAGATTCACCCCTCCACTTT.

Comments on this clone: A much more abundant neighbour one base away suggests this may be a read error. The rearrangement links TRBV29-1 to TRBJ2-1; TRBD1 is a possible D gene (6 bases). This CDR3 is 12 amino acids long. In germline, CDR1 is SQVTM, CDR2 ANQGSEA. The CDR3 here is CNAYTGYNEQFF. The CDR3 nucleotides are TGCAACGCTTATACAGGGTACAATGAGCAGTTCTTC.

V usage is TRBV5-1 and J usage is TRBJ2-7, with TRBD1 matching over 10 bases. The CDR3 runs to 14 residues. Germline values: CDR1 SGHRS, CDR2 YFSETQ. V gave up 3 bases and J gave up 6 bases; unmatched junction bases: 6. The chain's CDR3 is CASSWGTGALEQYF. Written as DNA, the CDR3 is TGCGCCAGCAGCTGGGGGACAGGGGCGCTCGAGCAGTACTTC.

V and J are TRBV7-2 and TRBJ2-2, with 8 bases aligning to TRBD2. J lost 6 bases, V lost 7 bases, and 13 bases had no gene match. Germline V lookup: CDR1 SGHTA, CDR2 FQGNSA. This CDR3 region has 16 residues. CDR3 residues: CASTSQAGVSAGELFF. The CDR3 bases are TGTGCCAGCACCTCCCAAGCGGGAGTGAGCGCCGGGGAGCTGTTTTTT.

There are many counts of this clone. The V gene is TRBV28, the J gene TRBJ2-1, with 12 bases matching TRBD2. Germline values: CDR1 MDHEN, CDR2 SYDVKM. With 3 bases clipped from V and 5 bases from J, the junction kept 8 bases outside the gene matches. The CDR3 extends over 17 amino acids. This CDR3 reads CASSFPRLAGVNNEQFF. The CDR3 DNA reads TGTGCCAGCAGTTTTCCCCGACTAGCGGGAGTTAACAATGAGCAGTTCTTC.

This clone is a singleton in its sample. The chain uses TRBV7-2 and TRBJ2-3; 7 nucleotides match TRBD2. V lost 1 base and J lost 1; bases outside the gene matches: 8. The CDR3 runs to 17 residues. CDR1 and CDR2 from the germline V gene are SGHTA and FQGNSA. The CDR3 DNA sequence: TGTGCCAGCAGCTTAGTATTCGGCGGGAGCGGCACAGATACGCAGTATTTT. Its translation is CASSLVFGGSGTDTQYF. The full variable domain, in which reference TRBV7-2 and TRBJ2-3 provide the parts outside the CDR3, is GAGVSQSPSNKVTEKGKDVELRCDPISGHTALYWYRQSLGQGLEFLIYFQGNSAPDKSGLPSDRFSAERTGGSVSTLTIQRTQQEDSAVYLCASSLVFGGSGTDTQYFGPGTRLTVL.

The rearrangement links TRBV7-9 to TRBJ2-5; 12 nucleotides line up with TRBD2. Trimming cost V 4 bases and J 5 bases; bases outside gene matches: 8. CDR1 SEHNR and CDR2 FQNEAQ come from the germline V gene (reference sequence). The CDR3 contains 16 residues. CDR3: CASSSLLAGGVETQYF. The CDR3 coding sequence is TGTGCCAGCAGCTCGTTACTAGCGGGAGGTGTTGAGACCCAGTACTTC.

The genes are TRBV29-1 and TRBJ1-2; 9 bases agree with TRBD1. Trimming took 6 bases from V and 8 from J; bases not matched to a gene: 13. The CDR3 totals 14 residues. Per germline, CDR1 SQVTM and CDR2 ANQGSEA. In nucleotides, the CDR3 is TGCAGCGTAGCCGAGCTACAGGGGGCGGGAGGCTACACCTTC. As protein: CSVAELQGAGGYTF.

The chain recombines TRBV19 with TRBJ1-5; a weak D match, TRBD1 (5 bases). Trimming pared 7 bases from V and 0 bases from J, leaving 13 bases between. The CDR3 runs 15 residues. Germline assignment: CDR1 LNHDA and CDR2 SQIVND (reference sequence). Here the CDR3 reads CASTKGLDSNQPQHF. DNA of the CDR3: TGTGCCAGTACCAAGGGACTGGATAGCAATCAGCCCCAGCATTTT.

This chain joins TRBV5-1 and TRBJ1-1; no clear D gene. V lost 4 bases and J 5 bases, leaving 12 bases between the germline ends. The CDR3 extends over 13 amino acids. Germline values: CDR1 SGHRS, CDR2 YFSETQ. CDR3 sequence (DNA): TGCGCCAGCAGCGGAGACCCGAGGACTGAAGCTTTCTTT. This translates into CASSGDPRTEAFF.